This T cell receptor (beta chain) appears in the sequencing data of a study of Ad26.COV2.S vaccination and SARS-CoV-2 variants. Across the whole study: The donor belonged to the COV1001 Ad26.COV2.S trial arm.

V lost 5 bases and J lost 4, with 9 bases in between. CDR1 and CDR2 from the germline V gene are SGHTA and FQGNSA. The CDR3 runs to 12 residues. TCRdb's table, derived via immunoSEQ multiplex PCR, lists solely in-frame clones and lacks some. In the table there are 440,000 or so clones, roughly 90% of which are singletons. General study findings and limits: Greater spike-specific TCR breadth was seen in vaccine recipients than in placebo recipients.

Note on this clone: Antigen: not known.

As to treatment: 19 received Ad26.COV2.S at low or high dose, single or two shots; about 5 received placebo; per-sample allocation not given. Sampling happened 63 days after the first vaccine or placebo injection. The chain couples TRBV7-2 to TRBJ2-7; a weak D match, TRBD1 (6 bases). This TCR was recovered from a person between 18 and 65 years old who received the Ad26.COV2.S COVID-19 vaccine or a placebo. The source material was peripheral blood, sampled in a trial of Ad26.COV2.S vaccine versus placebo. The CDR3 DNA reads as TGTGCCAGCAGCGACACAGGGTACGAGCAGTACTTC. Translating it yields CASSDTGYEQYF.